This T cell receptor (beta chain) emerged from a study of T cell repertoires in cytomegalovirus infection. The wider study: Indications of both CMV infection and matching HLA type were provided by public TCR beta signatures.

The sample holds a few counts of this clonotype. TCRdb used MiXCR to reprocess the reads, holding one entry per CDR3 protein. The sample records 130,000 or so distinct CDR3 sequences, about 6% being singletons. The V end was cut by 0 bases, the J end by 4 bases, with 18 bases between. The length of the CDR3 is 16 residues. The germline V gene has CDR1 SQVTM and CDR2 ANQGSEA. The sequence came from a human donor in good health (CMV status not recorded). Some clones in this sample may be carry-over from other donors' samples. The chain recombines TRBV29-1 with TRBJ1-2; D is ambiguous. The sample consisted of PBMCs. Written as DNA, the CDR3 is TGCAGCGTTGAAGATTGGGCTGGAAGGCTTACCTATGGCTACACCTTC. This encodes CSVEDWAGRLTYGYTF.